The clone carrying this T cell receptor beta chain was observed many times. Its antigen remains unidentified. This sample stems from a study of T-cell memory formation after mild COVID-19. Whole-study results and caveats: Whereas later expanders leaned CD4+, clones contracting day 15 to 85 showed a balanced CD4/CD8 makeup. Cross-reactive memory apparently joined, as some responding clones appeared in pre-infection memory.

The CDR3 sequence is 17 residues long. V lost 3 bases and J lost 0, with 13 bases in between. The germline CDR1 and CDR2 sequences are SGHRS and YFSETQ. A 5'RACE reaction primed in the constant segment made cDNA libraries of TCR alpha and TCR beta, and these carried sample barcodes and UMIs. TCRdb passed the 5' RACE reads through MiXCR, listing each CDR3 protein once. The table shows about half a million distinct CDR3 sequences, with 15% to 20% occurring only once. The origin of this receptor is an adult woman who had mild COVID-19 (a few samples of this study predate the infection). Cell type and time point are not known. The sequenced sample consisted of PBMCs or a T cell subset sorted from them (not recorded which). J is TRBJ1-6 and V is TRBV5-1, with a tentative D call TRBD1 (6 bases). In nucleotides, the CDR3 is TGCGCCAGCAGCTCCAGTCCAGGGGACTCCTATAATTCACCCCTCCACTTT. It yields the protein CASSSSPGDSYNSPLHF.